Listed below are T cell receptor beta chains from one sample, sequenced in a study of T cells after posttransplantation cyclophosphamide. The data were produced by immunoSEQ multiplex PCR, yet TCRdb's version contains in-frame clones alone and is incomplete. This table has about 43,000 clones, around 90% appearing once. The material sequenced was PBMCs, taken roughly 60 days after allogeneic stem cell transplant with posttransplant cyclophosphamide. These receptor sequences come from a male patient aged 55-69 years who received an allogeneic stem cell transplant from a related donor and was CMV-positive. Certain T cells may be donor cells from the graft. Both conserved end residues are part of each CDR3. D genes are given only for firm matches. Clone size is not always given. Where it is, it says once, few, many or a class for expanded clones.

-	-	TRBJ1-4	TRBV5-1	TGCGCCAGCAGCCCCAGACAGGTTAATGAAAAACTGTTTTTT	CASSPRQVNEKLFF
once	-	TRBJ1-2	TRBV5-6	TGTGCCAGCAGCTACCTTACTTTTCGCTATGGCTACACCTTC	CASSYLTFRYGYTF
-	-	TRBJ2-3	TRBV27	TGTGCCAGCAGAGTGGGGGCGTTTAATACGCAGTATTTT	CASRVGAFNTQYF
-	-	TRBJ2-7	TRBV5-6	TGTGCCAGCAGCCTGATCCAGGGATTCTACGAGCAGTACTTC	CASSLIQGFYEQYF
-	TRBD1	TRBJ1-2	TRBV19	TGTGCCAGTAGTTCCCAAACAGGGGGCGGCGGTGGCTACACCTTC	CASSSQTGGGGGYTF
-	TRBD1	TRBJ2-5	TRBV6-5	TGTGCCAGCAGTTACTCGGGACAGGGGACGGAGACCCAGTACTTC	CASSYSGQGTETQYF
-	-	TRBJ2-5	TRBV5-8	TGTGCCAGCAGCTTGTATGGGGCAGGACAACCCTCCCAAGAGACCCAGTACTTC	CASSLYGAGQPSQETQYF
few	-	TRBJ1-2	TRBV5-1	TGCGCCAGCAGCTTTGGGGGGACGGACATGTTGGGCTACACCTTC	CASSFGGTDMLGYTF
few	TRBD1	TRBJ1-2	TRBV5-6	TGTGCCAGCAGCCCTGGACAGGGTAACTATGGCTACACCTTC	CASSPGQGNYGYTF
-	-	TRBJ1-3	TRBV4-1	TGCGCCAGCAGCCAAGGTTCCCTTGGAAACACCATATATTTT	CASSQGSLGNTIYF
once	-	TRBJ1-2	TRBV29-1	TGCAGCTCCTGGGATACTGGGGGGGACTATGGCTACACCTTC	CSSWDTGGDYGYTF
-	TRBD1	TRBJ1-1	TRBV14	TGTGCCAGCAGCCAAGATATTAAAAGGGGGCGCGTCTCTGAAGCTTTCTTT	CASSQDIKRGRVSEAFF
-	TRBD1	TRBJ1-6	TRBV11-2	TGTGCCAGCAGCCAGGGGACAGGGGGACCCCGATCACCCCTCCACTTT	CASSQGTGGPRSPLHF
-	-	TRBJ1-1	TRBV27	TGTGCCAGCAGTTTTGGGGGCTCCGCTGAAGCTTTCTTT	CASSFGGSAEAFF
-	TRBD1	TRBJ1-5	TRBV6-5	TGTGCCAGCAGACTCGGACAGGGCAGCCAGCCCCAGCATTTT	CASRLGQGSQPQHF
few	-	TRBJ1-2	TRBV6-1	TGTGCCAGCAGTGAATATGGCGGCAGGGACTATGGCTACACCTTC	CASSEYGGRDYGYTF
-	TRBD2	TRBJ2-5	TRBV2	TGTGCCAGCAGTCTCTCTGGCGGGGGGGCGGAGACCCAGTACTTC	CASSLSGGGAETQYF
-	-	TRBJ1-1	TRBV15	TGTGCCACCGGGGGCAGAAGGAACACTGAAGCTTTCTTT	CATGGRRNTEAFF
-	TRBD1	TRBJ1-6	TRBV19	TGTGCCAGTAGTATTAGCCCCAGGGGGCTTGATTCACCCCTCCACTTT	CASSISPRGLDSPLHF
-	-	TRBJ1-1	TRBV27	TGTGCCAGCAGTTTTCAGGGTCCGGGCGGGGTCACTGAAGCTTTCTTT	CASSFQGPGGVTEAFF
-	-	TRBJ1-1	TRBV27	TGTGCCAGCAGTTTTTCTCAGGGGACTGAAGCTTTCTTT	CASSFSQGTEAFF
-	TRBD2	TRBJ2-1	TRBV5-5	TGTGCCGCGGCCCGGGGGGTCTTACCCGGCTCCTACAATGAGCAGTTCTTC	CAAARGVLPGSYNEQFF
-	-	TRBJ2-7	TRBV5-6	TGTGCCAGCAGCCCGGGGGAGGCGTCAACCTACGAGCAGTACTTC	CASSPGEASTYEQYF
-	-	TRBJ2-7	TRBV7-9	TGTGCCAGCAGCTTAGGTGCAGGGTCCAACTACGAGCAGTACTTC	CASSLGAGSNYEQYF
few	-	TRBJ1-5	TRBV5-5	TGTGCCAGCAGCTCCTATGAAAATCAGCCCCAGCATTTT	CASSSYENQPQHF
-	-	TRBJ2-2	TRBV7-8	TGTGCCAGCAGCTTAGCTCGGGGGGCGGCCGGGGAGCTGTTTTTT	CASSLARGAAGELFF
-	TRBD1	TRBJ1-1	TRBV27	TGTGCCAGCAGTTTGGGACAGTCGAACACTGAAGCTTTCTTT	CASSLGQSNTEAFF
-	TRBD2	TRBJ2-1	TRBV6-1	TGTGCCGGACTAGCGGGGGGGCACCATGAGCAGTTCTTC	CAGLAGGHHEQFF
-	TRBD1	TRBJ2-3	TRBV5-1	TGCGCCAGCAGTTTCAGACAGGGTAGCACAGATACGCAGTATTTT	CASSFRQGSTDTQYF
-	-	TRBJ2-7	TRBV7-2	TGTGCCAGCAGCCCCACATCCTACGAGCAGTACTTC	CASSPTSYEQYF
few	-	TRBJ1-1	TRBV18	TGTGCCAGCTCCCCAGCGGGTGTCACTGAAGCTTTCTTT	CASSPAGVTEAFF
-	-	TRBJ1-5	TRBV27	TGTGCCAGCAGTTTACTGGGGGCAAATCAGCCCCAGCATTTT	CASSLLGANQPQHF
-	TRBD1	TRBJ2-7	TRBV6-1	TGTGCCAGCAGTGACTGGGACAGGGGCCCTTACGAGCAGTACTTC	CASSDWDRGPYEQYF
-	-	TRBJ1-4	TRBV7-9	TGTGCCAGCAGCTTACCGAAGGGGCAATCTACTGAAAAACTGTTTTTT	CASSLPKGQSTEKLFF
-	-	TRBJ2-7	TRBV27	TGTGCCAGCACCCTGGCGGCAGGGGGGACCTACGAGCAGTACTTC	CASTLAAGGTYEQYF
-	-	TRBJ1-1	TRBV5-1	TGCGCCAGCAGCTTGGCAGGGGAAGAGAACACTGAAGCTTTCTTT	CASSLAGEENTEAFF
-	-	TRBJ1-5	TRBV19	TGTGCCAGTAGTATAGCGAGGAGGGGAGATCAGCCCCAGCATTTT	CASSIARRGDQPQHF
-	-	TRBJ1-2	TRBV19	TGTGCCAGTAAGGGGACACTTTCTAACTATGGCTACACCTTC	CASKGTLSNYGYTF
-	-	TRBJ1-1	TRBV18	TGTGCCAGCTCACCACCTCGACGACAGAACACTGAAGCTTTCTTT	CASSPPRRQNTEAFF
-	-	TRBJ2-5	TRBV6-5	TGTGCCAGCTCGGACGGCGAGGGGGAAGAGACCCAGTACTTC	CASSDGEGEETQYF
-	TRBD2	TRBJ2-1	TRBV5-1	TGCGCCAGCAGCTTCCTAGCGGGGGTAATCTCCTACAATGAGCAGTTCTTC	CASSFLAGVISYNEQFF
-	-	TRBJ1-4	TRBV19	TGTGCCAGTAGCCAAGTCCAGATCACCAATGAAAAACTGTTTTTT	CASSQVQITNEKLFF
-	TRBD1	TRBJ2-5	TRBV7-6	TGTGCCAGCAGCGTCGGGACAGGCCCGATAGAGACCCAGTACTTC	CASSVGTGPIETQYF
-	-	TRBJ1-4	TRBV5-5	TGTGCCAGCAGCTTGGGGCAGGGGCTAGGTGAAAAACTGTTTTTT	CASSLGQGLGEKLFF
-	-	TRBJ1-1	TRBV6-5	TGTGCCAGCAGTTATATTCCGGGGATGGATGAAGCTTTCTTT	CASSYIPGMDEAFF
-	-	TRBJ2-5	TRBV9	TGTGCCAGCAGCGTAGGTCGAGCGGTTCAAGAGACCCAGTACTTC	CASSVGRAVQETQYF
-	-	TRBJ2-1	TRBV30	TGTGCCTGGGACAGCGGGTCGTCCTACAATGAGCAGTTCTTC	CAWDSGSSYNEQFF
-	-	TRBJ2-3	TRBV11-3	TGTGCCAGCAGCTTAGGGGGAGCAGATACGCAGTATTTT	CASSLGGADTQYF
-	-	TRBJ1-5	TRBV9	TGTGCCAGCAGCGTAGAGAGCGGCAATCAGCCCCAGCATTTT	CASSVESGNQPQHF
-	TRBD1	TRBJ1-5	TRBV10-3	TGTGCCATCAGTGGGGGACAGGGAGATCAGCCCCAGCATTTT	CAISGGQGDQPQHF
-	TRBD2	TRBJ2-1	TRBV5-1	TGCGCCAGCAGCTTGCCAAGGGGCGGGGGGAAAAATGAGCAGTTCTTC	CASSLPRGGGKNEQFF
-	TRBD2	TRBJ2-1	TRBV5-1	TGCGCCAGCAGCTTCCTAGCGGGGGCCTACAATGAGCAGTTCTTC	CASSFLAGAYNEQFF
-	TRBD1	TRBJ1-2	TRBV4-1	TGCGCCAGCAGCCACGGACCGGGACAGGGCGCTCAGAACTATGGCTACACCTTC	CASSHGPGQGAQNYGYTF
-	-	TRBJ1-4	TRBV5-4	TGTGCCAGCAGCCCCCGGGACGGGGAGGGAAAACTGTTTTTT	CASSPRDGEGKLFF
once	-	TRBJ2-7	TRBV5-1	TGCGCCAGCAGCTCGGGGGACGGCAAAGGCGAGCAGTACTTC	CASSSGDGKGEQYF
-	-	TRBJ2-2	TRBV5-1	TGCGCCAGCACCGCGCGCGACTCAAACACCGGGGAGCTGTTTTTT	CASTARDSNTGELFF
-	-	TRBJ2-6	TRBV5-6	TGTGCCAGCAGCTTGAGGGGATTTTACTCTGGGGCCAACGTCCTGACTTTC	CASSLRGFYSGANVLTF
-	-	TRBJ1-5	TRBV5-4	TGTGCCACCCAAGAGGAGCGCAATCAGCCCCAGCATTTT	CATQEERNQPQHF
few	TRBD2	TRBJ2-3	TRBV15	TGTGCCACCAGCAGAGGAGCGGGGGGGCCTACCCATACGCAGTATTTT	CATSRGAGGPTHTQYF